The clone carrying this TCR beta chain was seen only a few times. Antigen unknown. At one end, the junction sequence differs from germline, possibly due to a read error. CDR1 is SSHAT and CDR2 is FNYEAQ in the germline V gene (reference sequence). This CDR3 is 15 amino acids long. Primers included in the PCR were 60 Vbeta and 13 Jbeta primers. Some clones are missing from TCRdb's copy, which holds only in-frame ones; the method was immunoSEQ multiplex PCR. This table has tens of thousands of clones, around 64% appearing once. These data originate in a study of cytomegalovirus exposure and HLA in healthy donors. Study-wide findings and caveats: It was around 160 TCR beta chains that were listed as cytomegalovirus-associated. The majority of CMV-associated TCR beta chains were reported as apparently HLA-restricted in a later analysis. Sequencing likely produced, as an artifact, a cluster of highly shared sequence variants.

The source of this sequence is a human donor in good health. The V gene is TRBV7-7, the J gene TRBJ2-5, with D possibly being TRBD2 (6 bases). The sample consisted of PBMCs. CDR3 DNA sequence: TGTGCTAGCAGCTTCGACGGGCAGTTAAACGCGGGGCAGTACTTC. It is translated as CASSFDGQLNAGQYF.